This T cell receptor (beta chain) was retrieved from a study of shared clonotypes between healthy human individuals. Turning to the study itself: Three plates each covered CD4 naive and memory; CD8 naive two, CD8 memory one.

Study results and caveats: The rarefaction results pointed to incomplete sorted-subset sequencing despite large depth. Memory subsets generally showed lower estimated richness than naive subsets.

CDR1 is MGHRA and CDR2 is YSYEKL in the germline V gene. Between the trimmed V and J ends, which lost 1 base and 4 bases, there was a span of 19 bases. The CDR3 covers 17 residues. Sorted-subset replicate PCRs used 200 ng DNA, approximately 33,000 T cell genomes. Assay used: immunoSEQ multiplex PCR; TCRdb lists only in-frame clones, some missing. The profile shows approximately 2,300,000 clones, 92% of them singletons. Worth noting for this clone: Its matching antigen is unknown.

The receptor was isolated from a man in his late teens or twenties in good health. Some clones in this sample may be carry-over from other donors' samples. The V gene is TRBV4-1, the J gene TRBJ2-5; D unclear. Sequenced input: naive CD4+ T cells from PBMCs. As for subset: CD45RA+ positively selected. CDR3 sequence (DNA): TGCGCCAGCAGCCAAGGGCTGGCAGGTAGCACGGGAGAGACCCAGTACTTC. Protein sequence: CASSQGLAGSTGETQYF.